One sample yielded the 12 T cell receptor beta chains listed below, sequenced in a study of blood T cell repertoires in COVID-19. Clones were sequenced by immunoSEQ multiplex PCR, and TCRdb holds only the in-frame ones, with some missing. The sample has 85,000 to 95,000 clones, about 87% seen once; the top ten hold over 0.45%. The specimen was peripheral blood. Every receptor here comes from a man aged 60 to 69 with acute or convalescent COVID-19.

V and J are TRBV27 and TRBJ1-4; 9 positions agree with TRBD1. V lost 3 bases to trimming and J lost 8 bases; unmatched junction nucleotides: 7. Germline V CDR1 and CDR2: MNHEY, SMNVEV (reference sequence). The CDR3 runs to 15 residues. For the CDR3, the DNA is TGTGCCAGCAGTTTTCTGGACAGGGGAGGGGAAAAACTGTTTTTT. This codes for CASSFLDRGGEKLFF.

This clone was found a few times. This chain uses TRBV3-1 (or the pseudogene TRBV3-2) with TRBJ2-1; D may be TRBD2 (7 bases). V lost 4 bases, J lost 5 bases, and 15 bases lay in between. This CDR3 is 15 amino acids long. Germline-derived CDR1 and CDR2 are LGHDT and YNNKEL (reference sequence). CDR3 region: CASSRGGGTHNEQFF. The CDR3 DNA reads TGTGCCAGCAGCCGGGGGGGCGGGACACACAATGAGCAGTTCTTC.

CDR3 protein: CASSHSGRLIVTGELFF. The CDR3 DNA is TGTGCCAGCAGCCATTCAGGGCGCCTCATAGTCACCGGGGAGCTGTTTTTT. The chain is built from TRBV14 and TRBJ2-2, with a weak D call TRBD1 (5 bases). V shed 3 bases and J shed 4 bases, with 18 bases lying between them. The germline gives CDR1 SGHDN, CDR2 FVKESK. This CDR3 is 17 amino acids long.

This chain connects TRBV12-3 or TRBV12-4 to TRBJ1-1, with 7 bases that match TRBD1. The V gene end was trimmed by 6 bases and the J gene end by 4 bases; junction bases not matched to a gene: 5. The length of the CDR3 is 13 residues. The DNA of the CDR3 is TGTGCCAGCAGCCTCGACAGGGCCACTGAAGCTTTCTTT. It translates to CASSLDRATEAFF.

This rearrangement joins TRBV30 to TRBJ2-1; a weak D match, TRBD2 (5 bases). Trimming left V 3 bases short and J 0 bases short, with 18 bases between. Germline V gene data show CDR1 as GTSNPN and CDR2 as SVGIG (reference sequence). This CDR3 is built from 17 residues. The CDR3 reads CAWSGVGAGSSYNEQFF. The DNA for the CDR3 is TGTGCCTGGAGCGGGGTTGGTGCGGGCAGCTCCTACAATGAGCAGTTCTTC.

The chain couples TRBV7-3 to TRBJ1-1; D unresolved. Germline assignment: CDR1 SGHTA and CDR2 FQGTGA. Deletions cut 5 bases from V and 4 bases from J, with 14 bases between. The CDR3 is 14 residues long. The CDR3, as DNA: TGTGCCAGCAGCCCCCTCTTGGGAGTCACTGAAGCTTTCTTT. Translation gives CASSPLLGVTEAFF.

The gene calls are TRBV19 and TRBJ1-3, with D perhaps matching TRBD1 (6 bases). CDR1 and CDR2 from the germline V gene are LNHDA and SQIVND (reference sequence). This CDR3 is 13 amino acids long. Trimming pared 6 bases from V and 3 bases from J, leaving 9 bases between. CDR3 sequence: CASRGAGGNTIYF. The CDR3 bases are TGTGCCAGTAGGGGGGCTGGTGGAAACACCATATATTTT.

The chain is built from TRBV30 and TRBJ2-4, with 8 bases fitting TRBD1. The CDR3 has 11 residues. Germline CDR1 is GTSNPN and CDR2 is SVGIG (reference sequence). V gave up 5 bases and J gave up 8 bases; unmatched junction bases: 2. The CDR3 region has the DNA TGTGCCTGGGACAGGGGCTACATTCAGTACTTC. Protein: CAWDRGYIQYF.

The chain links TRBV9 to TRBJ2-2; 8 nucleotides match TRBD2. Germline V CDR1 and CDR2: SGDLS, YYNGEE. The CDR3 is made up of 15 amino acids. With 9 bases clipped from V and 0 bases from J, the junction kept 7 bases outside the gene matches. In nucleotides, the CDR3 is TGTGCCATTCGGGCGGGGGGCTCGAACACCGGGGAGCTGTTTTTT. As protein: CAIRAGGSNTGELFF.

The rearrangement joins TRBV30 to TRBJ2-1, with a tentative D call TRBD2 (7 bases). The V gene lost 2 bases and the J gene lost 9 bases, with 20 bases spanning the gap. Per the germline V gene, CDR1 is GTSNPN and CDR2 is SVGIG (reference sequence). This CDR3 has 15 residues. This chain's CDR3 is CAWSRELGGGLEQFF. As DNA, the CDR3 is TGTGCCTGGAGTCGCGAACTTGGCGGGGGCCTTGAGCAGTTCTTC.

The chain combines TRBV5-1 with TRBJ2-2; 9 bases agree with TRBD1. The germline V gene encodes CDR1 SGHRS and CDR2 YFSETQ. Losses at the gene ends were 5 bases for V and 1 base for J; bases not matched to a gene: 12. The CDR3 spans 18 residues. In DNA form, the CDR3 reads TGCGCCAGCAGTTCGACGGGACAGGGACAATTGAACACCGGGGAGCTGTTTTTT. Translating gives CASSSTGQGQLNTGELFF.

The V call is TRBV6-5, the J call TRBJ1-2; 8 positions match TRBD1. Germline assignment: CDR1 MNHEY and CDR2 SVGAGI. J was trimmed by 4 bases and V by 8 bases; bases with no gene match: 3. The CDR3 totals 12 residues. The CDR3 spells CASDDRGYGYTF. DNA for the CDR3: TGTGCCAGCGATGACAGGGGCTATGGCTACACCTTC.